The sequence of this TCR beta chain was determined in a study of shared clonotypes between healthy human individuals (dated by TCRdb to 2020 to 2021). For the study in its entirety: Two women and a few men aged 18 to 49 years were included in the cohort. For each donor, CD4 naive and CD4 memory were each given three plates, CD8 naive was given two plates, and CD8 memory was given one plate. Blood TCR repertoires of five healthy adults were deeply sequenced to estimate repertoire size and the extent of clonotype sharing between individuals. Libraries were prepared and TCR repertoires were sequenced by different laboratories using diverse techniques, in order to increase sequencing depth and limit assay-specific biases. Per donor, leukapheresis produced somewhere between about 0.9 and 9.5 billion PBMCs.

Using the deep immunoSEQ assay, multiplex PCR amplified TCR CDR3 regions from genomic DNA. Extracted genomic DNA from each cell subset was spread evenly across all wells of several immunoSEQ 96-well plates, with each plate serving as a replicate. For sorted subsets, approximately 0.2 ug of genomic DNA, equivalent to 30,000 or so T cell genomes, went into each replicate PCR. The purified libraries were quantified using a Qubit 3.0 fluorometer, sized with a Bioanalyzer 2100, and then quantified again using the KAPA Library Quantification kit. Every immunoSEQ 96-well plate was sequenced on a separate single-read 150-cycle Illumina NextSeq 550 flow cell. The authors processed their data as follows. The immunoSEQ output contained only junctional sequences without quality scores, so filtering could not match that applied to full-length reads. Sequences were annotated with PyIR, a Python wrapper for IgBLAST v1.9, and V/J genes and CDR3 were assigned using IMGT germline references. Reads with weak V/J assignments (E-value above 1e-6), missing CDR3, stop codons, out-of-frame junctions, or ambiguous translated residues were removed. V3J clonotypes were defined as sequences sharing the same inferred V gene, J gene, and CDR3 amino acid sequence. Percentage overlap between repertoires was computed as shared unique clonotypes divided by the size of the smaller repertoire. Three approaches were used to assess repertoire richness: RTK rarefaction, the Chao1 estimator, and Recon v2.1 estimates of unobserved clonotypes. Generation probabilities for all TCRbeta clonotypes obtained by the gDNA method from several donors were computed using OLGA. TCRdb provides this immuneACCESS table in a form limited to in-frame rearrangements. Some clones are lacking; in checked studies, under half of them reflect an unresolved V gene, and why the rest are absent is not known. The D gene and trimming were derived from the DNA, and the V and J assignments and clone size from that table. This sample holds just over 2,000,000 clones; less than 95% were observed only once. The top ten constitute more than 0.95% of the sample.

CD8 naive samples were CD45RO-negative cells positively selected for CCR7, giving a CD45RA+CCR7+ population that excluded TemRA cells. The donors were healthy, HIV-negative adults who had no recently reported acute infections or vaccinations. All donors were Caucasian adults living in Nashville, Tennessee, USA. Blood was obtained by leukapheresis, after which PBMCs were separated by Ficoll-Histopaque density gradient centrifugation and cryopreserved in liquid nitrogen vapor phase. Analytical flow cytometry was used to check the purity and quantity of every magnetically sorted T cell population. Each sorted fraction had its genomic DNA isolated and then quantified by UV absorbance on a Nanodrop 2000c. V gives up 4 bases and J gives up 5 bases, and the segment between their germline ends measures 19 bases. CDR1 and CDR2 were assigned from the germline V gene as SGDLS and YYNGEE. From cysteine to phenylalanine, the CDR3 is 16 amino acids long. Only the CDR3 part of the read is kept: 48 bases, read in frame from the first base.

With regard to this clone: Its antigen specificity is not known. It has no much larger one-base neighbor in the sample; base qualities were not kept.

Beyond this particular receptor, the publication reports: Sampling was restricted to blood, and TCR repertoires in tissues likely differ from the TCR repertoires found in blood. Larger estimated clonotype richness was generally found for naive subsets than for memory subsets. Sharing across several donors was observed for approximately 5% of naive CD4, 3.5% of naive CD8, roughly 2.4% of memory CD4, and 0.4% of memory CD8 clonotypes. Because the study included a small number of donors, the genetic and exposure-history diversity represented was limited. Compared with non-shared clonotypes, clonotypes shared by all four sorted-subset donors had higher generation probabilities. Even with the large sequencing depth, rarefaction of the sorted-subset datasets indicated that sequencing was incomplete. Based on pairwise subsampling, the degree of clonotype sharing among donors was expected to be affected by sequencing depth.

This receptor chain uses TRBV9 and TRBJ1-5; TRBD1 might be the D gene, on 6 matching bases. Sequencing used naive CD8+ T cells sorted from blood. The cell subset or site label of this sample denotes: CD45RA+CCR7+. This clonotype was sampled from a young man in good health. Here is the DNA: TGTGCCAGCAGCCCCAGGCAGGGGTTAGGGGATCAGCCCCAGCATTTT. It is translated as CASSPRQGLGDQPQHF.